What follows are 6 T cell receptor beta chains derived from one specimen sequenced in a study of T-cell reconstitution after alpha-beta-depleted transplantation in children. Unique molecular identifiers were built into the TCRbeta library. From the PCR reads, TCRdb called clonotypes with MiXCR, one entry per CDR3 protein. Counted here are approximately 430,000 distinct CDR3 sequences, around 15% occurring once; the ten biggest clones make up just under 30%. This material consisted of PBMCs, mostly from graft donor cells, taken 360 days after TCRalphabeta/CD19-depleted stem cell transplant. The receptors stem from a boy younger than two who had a stem cell transplant for Wiskott-Aldrich syndrome, so the T cells may come from the graft donor.

This clonotype was observed a handful of times. The rearrangement links TRBV5-1 to TRBJ2-7; D assignment may be TRBD1 or TRBD2 (5 bases each). Germline V lookup: CDR1 SGHRS, CDR2 YFSETQ. V was shortened by 5 bases and J by 2 bases, with 17 bases between the two germline ends. This CDR3 region has 15 residues. Here the CDR3 DNA reads TGCGCCAGCAGTCCCTCCGGGACCCAGACCTACGAGCAGTACTTC. Its translation is CASSPSGTQTYEQYF.

The chain carries TRBV3-1 and TRBJ2-7; D remains ambiguous. The germline V gene has CDR1 LGHDT and CDR2 YNNKEL (reference sequence). Trimming shortened V by 0 bases and J by 2 bases, and 5 bases separated the two germline ends. This CDR3 is built from 13 residues. The CDR3 DNA is TGTGCCAGCAGCCAAGAGACAACCTACGAGCAGTACTTC. This encodes CASSQETTYEQYF.

This clonotype showed up many times. The chain links TRBV5-1 to TRBJ1-1; TRBD1 agrees at 8 bases. Unmatched junction bases numbered 8, after V lost 5 bases and J lost 5 bases. CDR1 SGHRS and CDR2 YFSETQ come from the germline V gene. The CDR3 has 14 residues. CDR3 sequence (DNA): TGCGCCAGCAGATTTGACAGGGGAGTGACTGAAGCTTTCTTT. Amino acids: CASRFDRGVTEAFF.

This clonotype was seen a handful of times. The chain has TRBV27 and TRBJ2-2; D unresolved. CDR1 MNHEY and CDR2 SMNVEV come from the germline V gene (reference sequence). The CDR3 contains 16 residues. Trimming took 3 bases from V and 1 from J, leaving 12 bases between them. CDR3 nucleotide sequence: TGTGCCAGCAGTTTGGCCTTCCGCGGGAACACCGGGGAGCTGTTTTTT. Translation gives CASSLAFRGNTGELFF.

This chain joins TRBV3-1 and TRBJ1-4; 9 nucleotides agree with TRBD1. Germline trimming cut 4 bases from V and 5 bases from J; bases unmatched to any gene: 2. The CDR3 extends over 14 amino acids. Germline V gene data show CDR1 as LGHDT and CDR2 as YNNKEL (reference sequence). The CDR3 DNA is TGTGCCAGCAGCCGAGGACAGGGGAATGAAAAACTGTTTTTT. Translation gives CASSRGQGNEKLFF.

The V gene is TRBV4-1, the J gene TRBJ2-3, with TRBD2 as a possible D gene (5 bases). Germline V CDR1 and CDR2: MGHRA, YSYEKL. The CDR3 has 14 amino acids. V was trimmed by 2 bases and J by 8 bases, leaving 14 bases between them. The CDR3 bases are TGCGCCAGCAGCCAAACCGGGATAATAGGTACGCAGTATTTT. Translation gives CASSQTGIIGTQYF.